This T cell receptor (beta chain) was retrieved from a study of shared clonotypes between healthy human individuals. V was trimmed by 3 bases and J by 2 bases, leaving 11 bases between them. Germline V CDR1 and CDR2: MNHNS, SASEGT. The CDR3 spans 15 residues. Only in-frame clones appear in the TCRdb table, and some are missing; sequencing was by immunoSEQ multiplex PCR. The sample lists about 2 million clones, around 96% occurring once. Naivety among CD8 cells was defined by CD45RO negativity and positive CCR7 selection, thereby excluding terminally differentiated effector memory CD45RA+ cells. The origin of this receptor is a man aged 18 to 29 in good health. Sequenced sample: naive CD8+ T cells sorted from blood. This chain links TRBV6-1 with TRBJ1-5; D ambiguous. CDR3 DNA: TGTGCCAGCAGTGACCATAGGGCGGGCAATCAGCCCCAGCATTTT. This gives the protein CASSDHRAGNQPQHF.